The 6 T cell receptor beta chains below were found in one sample sequenced in a study of T-cell reconstitution after alpha-beta-depleted transplantation in children. Unique molecular identifiers were used in preparing the TCRbeta library. TCRdb processed the PCR reads anew with MiXCR; each CDR3 protein has one entry. Among roughly 200,000 distinct CDR3 sequences listed, less than 8% were seen once. The sequencing used PBMCs from the stem cell graft donor, collected from the stem cell graft. The receptors were gathered from a human donor who donated a stem cell graft to a child with Wiskott-Aldrich syndrome.

In its sample, this clonotype was seen many times. The chain is built from TRBV5-1 and TRBJ1-5; weak D call: TRBD1 (5 bases). Trimming took off 0 bases at V and 7 bases at J, with 11 bases between the two ends. CDR1 and CDR2 (germline): SGHRS, YFSETQ. The CDR3 extends over 14 amino acids. CDR3 in amino acids: CASSLVGEGQPQHF. The CDR3, as DNA: TGCGCCAGCAGCTTGGTGGGGGAAGGGCAGCCCCAGCATTTT.

At least ten counts were recorded for this clonotype. V usage is TRBV7-2 and J usage is TRBJ1-2; TRBD1 is a possible D gene (6 bases). V dropped 0 bases and J dropped 2 bases, with 10 bases sitting between them. Germline V gene data show CDR1 as SGHTA and CDR2 as FQGNSA. The CDR3 length is 15 residues. Here the CDR3 reads CASSLALGGNYGYTF. The CDR3 DNA reads as TGTGCCAGCAGCTTAGCGTTGGGGGGCAACTATGGCTACACCTTC.

This clonotype was counted ten times or more. This chain links TRBV24-1 with TRBJ2-1; the match to TRBD1 covers 9 bases. The CDR3 has 16 amino acids. V dropped 4 bases and J dropped 8; count of bases not matched to a gene: 11. Germline CDR1 reads KGHDR; CDR2 reads SFDVKD. The CDR3 DNA is TGTGCCACCAGTGACGATCGGCGGACAGGGGTCGATGAGCAGTTCTTC. Protein product: CATSDDRRTGVDEQFF.

To note about this clonotype: A read error is possible here, since a much larger clone lies one base away. The V gene is TRBV20-1, the J gene TRBJ2-3, with 10 bases lining up with TRBD2. The length of the CDR3 is 16 residues. Per the germline V gene, CDR1 is DFQATT and CDR2 is SNEGSKA (reference sequence). This CDR3 reads CCAEESGRALTDTQYF. DNA for the CDR3: TGCTGTGCTGAAGAGAGCGGGAGGGCCCTGACAGATACGCAGTATTTT.

There are many counts of this clonotype. The V call is TRBV29-1, the J call TRBJ1-3; D not resolved. CDR1 is SQVTM, CDR2 ANQGSEA, per germline. The ends were cut back, 7 bases at V and 0 bases at J, with 25 bases in the middle. CDR3 length: 18 amino acids. Here the CDR3 reads CSAKVLGGRISSGNTIYF. The CDR3, as DNA: TGCAGCGCTAAGGTTCTAGGTGGGCGGATAAGCTCTGGAAACACCATATATTTT.

The rearrangement links TRBV14 to TRBJ1-1; D remains ambiguous. V was pared by 3 bases and J by 1 base, with 9 bases between. CDR1 and CDR2 (germline): SGHDN, FVKESK. This CDR3 is 14 amino acids long. Written as DNA, the CDR3 is TGTGCCAGCAGCCACCTCTTACCGAACACTGAAGCTTTCTTT. Translated, it gives CASSHLLPNTEAFF.